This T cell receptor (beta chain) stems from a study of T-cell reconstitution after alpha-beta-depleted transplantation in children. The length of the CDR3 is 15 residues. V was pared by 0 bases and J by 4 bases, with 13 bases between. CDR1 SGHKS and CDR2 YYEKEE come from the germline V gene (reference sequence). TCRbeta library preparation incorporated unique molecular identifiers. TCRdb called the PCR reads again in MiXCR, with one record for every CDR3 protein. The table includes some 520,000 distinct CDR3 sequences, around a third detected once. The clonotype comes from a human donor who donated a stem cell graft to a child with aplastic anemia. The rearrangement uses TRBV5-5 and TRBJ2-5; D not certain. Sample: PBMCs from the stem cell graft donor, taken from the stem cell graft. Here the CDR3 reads CASSLAPSQRETQYF. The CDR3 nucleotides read TGTGCCAGCAGCTTGGCCCCGAGTCAGCGAGAGACCCAGTACTTC.